The rows below give T cell receptor beta chains drawn from one sample of a study of T cell responses to AZD1222 COVID-19 vaccine. Here immunoSEQ multiplex PCR was the method, and the copy in TCRdb shows in-frame clones only, minus some. Of about 130,000 clones in the sample, 90% to 95% were seen once. The sample here was peripheral blood, taken on day 0 of AZD1222 vaccination. Receptors were obtained from an adult in good health. The CDR3 runs from the conserved cysteine through the conserved F or W. Each record gives: V gene, J gene, clone size, D gene, CDR3 length, CDR3 protein, CDR3 DNA. D genes are given only for firm matches. The listing skips clone size in some rows; elsewhere it reads once, few, many or a size class.

v_call: TRBV5-1; j_call: TRBJ2-6; clone_size: -; d_call: -; cdr3_length: 14; cdr3_aa: CASSEDSGANVLTF; cdr3_nt: TGCGCCAGCAGCGAGGACTCTGGGGCCAACGTCCTGACTTTC
v_call: TRBV4-2; j_call: TRBJ2-5; clone_size: -; d_call: -; cdr3_length: 15; cdr3_aa: CASSQGDDRKETQYF; cdr3_nt: TGTGCCAGCAGCCAGGGGGATGACAGGAAAGAGACCCAGTACTTC
v_call: TRBV9; j_call: TRBJ1-3; clone_size: -; d_call: -; cdr3_length: 14; cdr3_aa: CASSGGTNQNTIYF; cdr3_nt: TGTGCCAGCAGCGGCGGGACAAACCAGAACACCATATATTTT
v_call: TRBV2; j_call: TRBJ1-2; clone_size: -; d_call: -; cdr3_length: 14; cdr3_aa: CASSIGPGADGYTF; cdr3_nt: TGTGCCAGCAGCATAGGTCCGGGGGCGGATGGCTACACCTTC
v_call: TRBV28; j_call: TRBJ2-5; clone_size: -; d_call: TRBD1; cdr3_length: 16; cdr3_aa: CASSRADRGISETQYF; cdr3_nt: TGTGCCAGCAGTAGGGCGGACAGGGGGATTTCGGAGACCCAGTACTTC
v_call: TRBV29-1; j_call: TRBJ2-1; clone_size: -; d_call: -; cdr3_length: 13; cdr3_aa: CSEGWPSYNEQFF; cdr3_nt: TGCAGCGAAGGGTGGCCCTCCTACAATGAGCAGTTCTTC
v_call: TRBV5-6; j_call: TRBJ1-5; clone_size: -; d_call: -; cdr3_length: 14; cdr3_aa: CASSLTRVAQPQHF; cdr3_nt: TGTGCCAGCAGCTTGACGAGGGTGGCTCAGCCCCAGCATTTT
v_call: TRBV9; j_call: TRBJ2-2; clone_size: -; d_call: -; cdr3_length: 12; cdr3_aa: CASSVRTGELFF; cdr3_nt: TGTGCCAGCAGCGTTCGGACCGGGGAGCTGTTTTTT
v_call: TRBV24-1; j_call: TRBJ2-3; clone_size: -; d_call: TRBD2; cdr3_length: 18; cdr3_aa: CATSDSPGLAGGLDTQYF; cdr3_nt: TGTGCCACCAGTGATTCACCGGGACTAGCGGGGGGGCTGGATACGCAGTATTTT
v_call: TRBV5-1; j_call: TRBJ1-2; clone_size: once; d_call: -; cdr3_length: 13; cdr3_aa: CASSFAPDYGYTF; cdr3_nt: TGCGCCAGCAGCTTTGCCCCGGACTATGGCTACACCTTC
v_call: TRBV20-1; j_call: TRBJ2-7; clone_size: -; d_call: -; cdr3_length: 10; cdr3_aa: CSARRGEQYF; cdr3_nt: TGCAGTGCTAGAAGGGGCGAGCAGTACTTC
v_call: TRBV7-2; j_call: TRBJ2-2; clone_size: -; d_call: TRBD2; cdr3_length: 13; cdr3_aa: CASKAGGGGELFF; cdr3_nt: TGTGCCAGCAAGGCGGGGGGAGGCGGGGAGCTGTTTTTT
v_call: TRBV7-2; j_call: TRBJ2-1; clone_size: -; d_call: -; cdr3_length: 15; cdr3_aa: CASSRGRILDNEQFF; cdr3_nt: TGTGCCAGCAGCCGTGGACGGATCTTGGACAATGAGCAGTTCTTC